The clone carrying this TCR beta chain was counted once. The data derive from a study of metastatic and nonmetastatic thyroid tumors. Study summary: Malignant and benign thyroid patients had repertoires compared in peripheral blood and tumor or nodule tissue.

Not a single patient had been given any form of treatment at any point before undergoing thyroid surgery. Trimming took off 6 bases at V and 5 bases at J, with 22 bases between the two ends. Germline CDR1 DFQATT, CDR2 SNEGSKA (reference sequence). The CDR3 is made up of 16 amino acids. Using MiXCR, TCRdb reanalyzed the PCR reads. Altogether approximately 32,000 clones are present, over 20% being singletons, with the ten largest covering approximately 3%. The TCR comes from a male donor with papillary thyroid cancer or a benign thyroid nodule (not recorded which). Some clones in this sample may be carry-over from other donors' samples. The V and J genes are TRBV20-1 and TRBJ1-4; TRBD1 might be the D (5 bases). Sequencing input: tumor tissue. The CDR3 spells CSAAPLSQGRNEKLFF. The CDR3 coding sequence is TGCAGTGCCGCGCCTTTGTCTCAGGGAAGGAATGAAAAACTGTTTTTT.